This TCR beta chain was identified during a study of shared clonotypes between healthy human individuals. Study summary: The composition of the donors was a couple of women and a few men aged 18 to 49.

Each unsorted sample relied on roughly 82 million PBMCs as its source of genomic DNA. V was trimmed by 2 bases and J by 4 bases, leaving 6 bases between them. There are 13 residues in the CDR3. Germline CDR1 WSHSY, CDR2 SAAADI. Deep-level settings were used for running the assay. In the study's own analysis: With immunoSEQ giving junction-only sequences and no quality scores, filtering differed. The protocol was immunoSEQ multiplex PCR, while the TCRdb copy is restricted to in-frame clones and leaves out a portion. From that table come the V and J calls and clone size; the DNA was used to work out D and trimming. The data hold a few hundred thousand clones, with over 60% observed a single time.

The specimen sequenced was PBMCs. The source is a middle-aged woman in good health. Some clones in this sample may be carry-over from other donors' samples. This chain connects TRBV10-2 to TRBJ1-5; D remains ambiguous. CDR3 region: CASSENRNQPQHF. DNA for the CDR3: TGCGCCAGCAGTGAGAACCGGAATCAGCCCCAGCATTTT.